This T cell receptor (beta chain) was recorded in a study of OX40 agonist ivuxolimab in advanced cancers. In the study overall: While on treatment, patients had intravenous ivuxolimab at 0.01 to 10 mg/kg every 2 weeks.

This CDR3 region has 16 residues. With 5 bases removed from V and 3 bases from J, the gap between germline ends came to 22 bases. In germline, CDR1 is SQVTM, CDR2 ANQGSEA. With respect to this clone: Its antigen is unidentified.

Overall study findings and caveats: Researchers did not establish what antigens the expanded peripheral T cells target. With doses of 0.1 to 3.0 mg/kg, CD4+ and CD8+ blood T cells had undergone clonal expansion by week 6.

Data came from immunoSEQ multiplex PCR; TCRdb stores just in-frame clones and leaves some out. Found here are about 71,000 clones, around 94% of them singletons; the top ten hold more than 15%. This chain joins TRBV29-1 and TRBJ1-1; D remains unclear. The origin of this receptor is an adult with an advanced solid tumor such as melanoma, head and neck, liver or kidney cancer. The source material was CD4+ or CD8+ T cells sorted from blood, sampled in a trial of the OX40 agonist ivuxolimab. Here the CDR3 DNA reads TGCAGCGTTAGCTCCGCGGCCGGGGAATGGGACACTGAAGCTTTCTTT. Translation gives CSVSSAAGEWDTEAFF.